One and the same sample provided the 18 T cell receptor beta chains below, sequenced in a study of breast tumors, draining lymph nodes, adjacent tissues. TCRdb reanalysed the multiplex PCR reads using MiXCR and keeps one entry per CDR3 protein. Of around 130,000 distinct CDR3 sequences in the sample, 21% were seen once. Samples came from axillary lymph nodes draining the breast cancer. Sample: axillary lymph node tissue. The receptors were gathered from a female donor with breast cancer. Some clones in this sample may be carry-over from other donors' samples.

A remark on this clonotype: A clone one base away is much larger, so this may be a read error. The genes are TRBV5-4 and TRBJ1-3; D gene unclear. This CDR3 is built from 14 residues. In germline, CDR1 is SGHNT, CDR2 YYREEE (reference sequence). The CDR3 DNA is TGTGCCAGCAGCTTATATTCCTCTGGAAACACCGTATATTTT. Translation: CASSLYSSGNTVYF.

This clonotype was seen ten or more times. The chain uses TRBV20-1 and TRBJ2-7, with D tentatively TRBD2 (6 bases). This CDR3 contains 15 residues. CDR1 is DFQATT, CDR2 SNEGSKA, per germline (reference sequence). V shed 0 bases and J shed 13 bases, with 25 bases lying between them. CDR3 DNA: TGCAGTGCTAGAGAATTGAGTGGTAGACTAGTTGGGTTATACTTC. Its protein is CSARELSGRLVGLYF.

This clonotype has a single count. A much larger clone lies one base from this, so it may be a read error. The CDR3 ends on some other residue instead of the conserved phenylalanine or tryptophan, so this is likely a read error. The chain is built from TRBV27 and TRBJ2-7; weak D call: TRBD2 (6 bases). The CDR3 is 14 residues long. Deletions cut 7 bases from V and 3 bases from J, with 16 bases between. Per germline, CDR1 MNHEY and CDR2 SMNVEV (reference sequence). The CDR3 region is CASTTSPGGYEQYL. CDR3 bases: TGTGCCAGCACTACCTCCCCCGGGGGCTACGAGCAGTACCTC.

The gene calls are TRBV13 and TRBJ2-5; the D gene is possibly TRBD2 (6 bases). Trimming took 3 bases from V and 4 from J, leaving 9 bases between them. Germline lookup yields CDR1 PRHDT and CDR2 FYEKMQ (reference sequence). This CDR3 has 13 amino acids. The CDR3: CASSFVGGETQYF. DNA of the CDR3: TGTGCCAGCAGCTTCGTCGGGGGAGAGACCCAGTACTTC.

This clonotype was seen at least ten times. The gene calls are TRBV9 and TRBJ1-2; tentative D call: TRBD1 (6 bases). Germline CDR1 SGDLS, CDR2 YYNGEE. The CDR3 totals 14 residues. V was cut by 0 bases and J by 8 bases, with 14 bases left in between. CDR3 protein: CASSVGWRGVGYTF. The CDR3 coding sequence is TGTGCCAGCAGCGTAGGATGGAGGGGGGTGGGCTACACCTTC.

Ten or more counts support this clonotype. The rearrangement links TRBV19 to TRBJ1-3, with D unclear. The CDR3 is 16 residues long. Trimming pared 4 bases from V and 4 bases from J, leaving 17 bases between. The germline V gene has CDR1 LNHDA and CDR2 SQIVND (reference sequence). The DNA of the CDR3 is TGTGCCAGTAGTACCCCTAAAAATCGAGGGGGAAACACCATATATTTT. This translates into CASSTPKNRGGNTIYF.

This clonotype was detected many times. The chain uses TRBV6-1 and TRBJ2-7; the match to TRBD1 covers 9 bases. The J segment lost 9 bases and the V segment lost 6 bases, leaving 12 bases of the junction unmatched. The CDR3 runs 14 residues. The germline gives CDR1 MNHNS, CDR2 SASEGT. The CDR3 loop reads CASSPGTGTFWQYF. Written as DNA, the CDR3 is TGTGCCAGCAGCCCCGGGACAGGGACATTTTGGCAGTACTTC.

As concerns this clonotype: One base away lies a much larger clone, so this may be a sequencing read error. This rearrangement joins TRBV29-1 to TRBJ1-2, with a possible D match to TRBD1 (6 bases). This CDR3 region has 13 residues. The V end was cut by 7 bases, the J end by 8 bases, with 20 bases between. Germline V gives CDR1 SQVTM, CDR2 ANQGSEA. CDR3: CSAPAGGACGYTF. The CDR3 DNA is TGCAGCGCCCCGGCGGGGGGGGCGTGCGGCTACACCTTC.

This clonotype was found many times. This chain connects TRBV19 to TRBJ1-2, with D unresolved. CDR3 size: 13 residues. V was trimmed by 3 bases and J by 8 bases, leaving 13 bases between them. Germline CDR1 is LNHDA and CDR2 is SQIVND (reference sequence). CDR3 protein: CASSILGPRGYTF. DNA for the CDR3: TGTGCCAGTAGTATCCTAGGACCCCGCGGCTACACCTTC.

For this clonotype: This CDR3 is missing its conserved last phenylalanine or tryptophan, likely due to a read error. The CDR3 is CASSTPSGRSYEQYL. Written as DNA, the CDR3 is TGTGCCAGCAGCACCCCGTCCGGGAGGTCCTACGAGCAGTACCTC. This chain links TRBV11-2 with TRBJ2-7; 7 nucleotides line up with TRBD2. This CDR3 has 15 residues. Germline V gene data show CDR1 as SGHAT and CDR2 as FQNNGV. V lost 5 bases and J lost 1; bases outside the gene matches: 8.

This clonotype occurred many times. The chain is built from TRBV20-1 and TRBJ1-5; D might be TRBD1 (6 bases). V was trimmed by 4 bases and J by 4 bases, leaving 11 bases between them. Germline loops: CDR1 DFQATT, CDR2 SNEGSKA (reference sequence). The CDR3 contains 13 residues. Here the CDR3 reads CSANRAGNQPQHF. CDR3 DNA sequence: TGCAGTGCTAACAGGGCTGGTAATCAGCCCCAGCATTTT.

This clonotype was recorded many times. The chain has TRBV7-6 and TRBJ2-7, with D possibly matching TRBD2 (5 bases). The germline V and J ends were trimmed by 5 bases and 5 bases, with 16 bases remaining between them. Germline loops: CDR1 SGHVS, CDR2 FNYEAQ. This CDR3 is 14 amino acids long. This CDR3 reads CASSPLPGVDEQYF. Here the CDR3 DNA reads TGTGCCAGCAGCCCACTTCCCGGGGTCGACGAGCAGTACTTC. Filled out from reference TRBV7-6 and TRBJ2-7, the complete variable domain reads GAGVSQSPRYKVTKRGQDVALRCDPISGHVSLYWYRQALGQGPEFLTYFNYEAQQDKSGLPNDRFSAERPEGSISTLTIQRTEQRDSAMYRCASSPLPGVDEQYFGPGTRLTVT.

Note on this clonotype: A much larger clone differs from this one at a single base, so this may be a read error. V is TRBV15 and J is TRBJ2-3; no clear D. The V end lost 0 bases, the J end lost 2 bases, and 18 bases lay between the germline ends. This CDR3 spans 18 amino acids. CDR1 LNHNV and CDR2 YYDKDF come from the germline V gene (reference sequence). CDR3 residues: CATSRDKYEVVSTDTQYF. DNA of the CDR3: TGTGCCACCAGCAGAGATAAATACGAGGTAGTATCCACAGATACGCAGTATTTT.

This clonotype has more than one count but fewer than ten. Just one base apart from a much larger clone, this may be a read error. The J gene is TRBJ2-7, the V gene TRBV5-1; D ambiguous. The CDR3 contains 13 residues. Germline CDR1 reads SGHRS; CDR2 reads YFSETQ. The CDR3 here is CAGSAGMGDEQYF. The CDR3 DNA reads as TGCGCCGGCAGCGCTGGCATGGGCGACGAGCAGTACTTC.

With respect to this clonotype: A read error may explain this, as a much larger clone is one base away. V and J are TRBV5-6 and TRBJ1-5; tentative D call: TRBD1 (6 bases). Trimming took 5 bases from V and 7 from J, leaving 19 bases between them. The CDR3 spans 15 residues. Germline CDR1 SGHDT, CDR2 YYEEEE. CDR3 DNA: TGTGCCAGCAGTTCCGACAGGAGGCTATCCCAGCCCCAGCATTTT. It yields the protein CASSSDRRLSQPQHF.

This clonotype was counted ten times or more. In DNA, the CDR3 is TGCGCCAGCAGCCGCGAGACAGGGGGAGAGACCCAGTACTTC. Translated: CASSRETGGETQYF. The V and J genes are TRBV5-1 and TRBJ2-5; TRBD1 agrees at 9 bases. Germline CDR1 is SGHRS and CDR2 is YFSETQ. The CDR3 has 14 amino acids. Trimming took 4 bases from V and 4 from J; bases not matched to a gene: 5. Drawing the rest from reference TRBV5-1 and TRBJ2-5, the complete variable domain is KAGVTQTPRYLIKTRGQQVTLSCSPISGHRSVSWYQQTPGQGLQFLFEYFSETQRNKGNFPGRFSGRQFSNSRSEMNVSTLELGDSALYLCASSRETGGETQYFGPGTRLLVL.

On this clonotype: It may be a read error: a sequence one base away is much more abundant. The J gene is TRBJ1-4, the V gene TRBV10-2; D ambiguous. V was pared by 6 bases and J by 7 bases, with 6 bases between. The CDR3 contains 11 residues. CDR1 is WSHSY, CDR2 SAAADI, per germline. The CDR3 DNA follows: TGCGCCAGCAGAGAGAGTGAAAAACTGTTTTTT. It specifies CASRESEKLFF.

This clonotype was found many times. The chain recombines TRBV18 with TRBJ2-7; D remains unclear. The germline V gene has CDR1 KGHSH and CDR2 LQKENI. This CDR3 spans 14 amino acids. V was cut by 0 bases and J by 6 bases, with 12 bases left in between. CDR3 nucleotides: TGTGCCAGCTCACCACCGGTAAAGGTCGGCGAGCAGTACTTC. Encoded protein: CASSPPVKVGEQYF.